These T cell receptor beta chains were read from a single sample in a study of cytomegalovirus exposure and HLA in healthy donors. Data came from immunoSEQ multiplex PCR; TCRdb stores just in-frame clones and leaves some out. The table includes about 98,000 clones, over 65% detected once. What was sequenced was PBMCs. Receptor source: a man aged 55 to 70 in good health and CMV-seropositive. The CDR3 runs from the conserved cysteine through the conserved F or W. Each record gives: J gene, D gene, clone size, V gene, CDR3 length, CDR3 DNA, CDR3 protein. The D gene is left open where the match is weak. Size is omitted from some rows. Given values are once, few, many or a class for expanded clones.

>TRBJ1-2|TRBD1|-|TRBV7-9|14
TGTGCCAGCATCCCAGGAGGAGGGGGCGATGGCTACACCTTC
CASIPGGGGDGYTF
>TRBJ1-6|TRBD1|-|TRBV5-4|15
TGTGCCAGCAGCCTACCGGGACAGGGAAATTCACCCCTCCACTTT
CASSLPGQGNSPLHF
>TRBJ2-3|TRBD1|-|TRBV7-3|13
TGTGCCAGCAGCCCAGGGGGTACAGATACGCAGTATTTT
CASSPGGTDTQYF
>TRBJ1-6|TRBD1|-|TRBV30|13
TGTGCCTCGACGGGACAGGGGAATTCACCCCTCCACTTT
CASTGQGNSPLHF
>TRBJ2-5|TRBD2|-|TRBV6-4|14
TGTGCTAAACCCCTAGCGGGAAAAGAAGAGACCCAGTACTTC
CAKPLAGKEETQYF
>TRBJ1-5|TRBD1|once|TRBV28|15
TGTGCCAGCAGTAAAGACAGGGTTTTCAATCAGCCCCAGCATTTT
CASSKDRVFNQPQHF
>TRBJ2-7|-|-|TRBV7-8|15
TGTGCCAGCAGCCAACAAGTACAGAGCTCCTACGAGCAGTACTTC
CASSQQVQSSYEQYF
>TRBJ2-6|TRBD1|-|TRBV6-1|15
TGTGCCAGCAGGACAGGGGGTGCAGGGGCCAACGTCCTGACTTTC
CASRTGGAGANVLTF
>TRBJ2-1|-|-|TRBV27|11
TGTGCCAGCAGTTCTTATGATGAGCAGTTCTTC
CASSSYDEQFF
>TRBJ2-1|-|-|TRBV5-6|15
TGTGCCAGCAGCTTCCGGGTTCTCGGCGGTACTGAGCAGTTCTTC
CASSFRVLGGTEQFF
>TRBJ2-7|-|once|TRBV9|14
TGTGCCAGCAGCGTCAATCCAGCGTCCTACGAGCAGTACTTC
CASSVNPASYEQYF
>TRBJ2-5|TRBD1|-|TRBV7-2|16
TGTGCCAGCAGCAGAAGGACAGGGGGGGACCAAGAGACCCAGTACTTC
CASSRRTGGDQETQYF
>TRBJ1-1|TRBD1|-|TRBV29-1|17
TGCAGCGCCCTTGACAGGGGGCTTAAAAAAGAGGGCACTGAAGCTTTCTTT
CSALDRGLKKEGTEAFF